The rows below give T cell receptor beta chains drawn from one sample of a study of blood T cell repertoires in COVID-19. Method: immunoSEQ multiplex PCR; TCRdb's copy keeps in-frame clones and lacks some. The sample has 60,000 to 70,000 clones; over 80% are singletons. Sequencing used peripheral blood. The receptors stem from a human donor in a cohort sampled during active COVID-19. The CDR3 runs from the conserved cysteine through the conserved F or W. A D gene is named only where the DNA matches it firmly. Rows may omit the clone size; those that give it use once, few, many or a size class.

>TRBV3-1/TRBV3-2|once|TRBD2|TRBJ2-7
TGTGCCAGCAGCCACAGAGTAGCGGGAGTCTACGAGCAGTACTTC
CASSHRVAGVYEQYF
>TRBV5-8|-|TRBD1|TRBJ2-3
TGTGCCAGCAGCTTGGGGAAGGGGGCAAAGGGCACAGATACGCAGTATTTT
CASSLGKGAKGTDTQYF
>TRBV3-1/TRBV3-2|once|-|TRBJ2-3
TGTGCCAGCAGCCAAGAACTTAGTACAGATACGCAGTATTTT
CASSQELSTDTQYF
>TRBV29-1|-|-|TRBJ2-3
TGCAGCGTCCGGACAGATACGCAGTATTTT
CSVRTDTQYF
>TRBV9|-|-|TRBJ2-5
TGTGCCAGCAGCGTAGGAGTGACAGCCCAAGAGACCCAGTACTTC
CASSVGVTAQETQYF
>TRBV7-8|-|-|TRBJ2-1
TGTGCCAGCAGCCTCCAGGATTTTGCCGAGAGCTCCTACAATGAGCAGTTCTTC
CASSLQDFAESSYNEQFF
>TRBV7-2|-|TRBD1|TRBJ2-1
TGTGCCAGCAGCTTACAGGTGGACAGGCTAAACAATGAGCAGTTCTTC
CASSLQVDRLNNEQFF
>TRBV19|-|TRBD1|TRBJ2-7
TGTGCCAGTAGCCGGCTGGGACAGGGCTCCTACGAGCAGTACTTC
CASSRLGQGSYEQYF
>TRBV7-2|-|TRBD2|TRBJ2-7
TGTGCCAGCAGCGGCGGGGGGGAGCAGTACTTC
CASSGGGEQYF
>TRBV7-7|-|TRBD1|TRBJ2-3
TGTGCTAGCGGACCGGCAGGGGGCAGCGCGGATACGCAGTATTTT
CASGPAGGSADTQYF
>TRBV19|once|-|TRBJ2-1
TGTGCCAGTAGTATGGGGCTACCCTACAATGAGCAGTTCTTC
CASSMGLPYNEQFF
>TRBV19|-|TRBD1|TRBJ1-1
TGTGCCACCCGCCGGGACAGGGAAGCTGAAGCTTTCTTT
CATRRDREAEAFF
>TRBV11-2|-|TRBD1|TRBJ1-2
TGTGCCAGCAGCTTTAATAGACAGGGACTCACCTTC
CASSFNRQGLTF
>TRBV7-8|once|-|TRBJ2-5
TGTGCCAGCAGCTTAGACCACGCTAGCGCGGAGACCCAGTACTTC
CASSLDHASAETQYF
>TRBV9|-|-|TRBJ1-5
TGTGCCAGCAGCGTAGATGCGGGTAGCAATCAGCCCCAGCATTTT
CASSVDAGSNQPQHF
>TRBV6-2/TRBV6-3|once|TRBD2|TRBJ2-1
TGTGCCAGCAGTTGGCGGGAGTGGAACAATGAGCAGTTCTTC
CASSWREWNNEQFF
>TRBV19|-|TRBD1|TRBJ2-2
TGTGCCAGTAAGACAGGGGTAGAATCCGGGGAGCTGTTTTTT
CASKTGVESGELFF
>TRBV6-1|-|-|TRBJ1-2
TGTGCCAGCAGTGAAATTCTGGACGGGATCTATGGCTACACCTTC
CASSEILDGIYGYTF
>TRBV5-4|-|-|TRBJ2-4
TGTGCCAGCAGCTTTTCGGGGAAAGCCAAAAACATTCAGTACTTC
CASSFSGKAKNIQYF
>TRBV6-1|-|TRBD1|TRBJ1-6
TGTGCCAGCAGTGAATCTTCCGGACAGGAGTATAATTCACCCCTCCACTTT
CASSESSGQEYNSPLHF
>TRBV6-4|-|-|TRBJ1-2
TGTGCCAGCTCCCAGGGAATCAACTATGGCTACACCTTC
CASSQGINYGYTF
>TRBV10-2|once|-|TRBJ2-3
TGCGCCAGCAGTGAGTCGGGTAGCATGGATACGCAGTATTTT
CASSESGSMDTQYF
>TRBV7-8|-|TRBD1|TRBJ2-7
TGTGCCAGCAGCTTAGCGTACGACAGGGGTTACGAGCAGTACTTC
CASSLAYDRGYEQYF
>TRBV4-2|-|-|TRBJ2-7
TGTGCCAGCAGCCCCCGGAGGGGATCGACGGGGGAGCAGTACTTC
CASSPRRGSTGEQYF
>TRBV6-2/TRBV6-3|few|-|TRBJ2-5
TGTGCCAGCAGTTACCCGACTAGAGTGGAGACCCAGTACTTC
CASSYPTRVETQYF
>TRBV27|-|-|TRBJ2-1
TGTGCCAGCAGTAAAATCAGGTTAACCTACAATGAGCAGTTCTTC
CASSKIRLTYNEQFF
>TRBV6-6|-|-|TRBJ2-7
TGTGCCAGCAGTGGAGGACAGTCCTACGAGCAGTACTTC
CASSGGQSYEQYF
>TRBV6-2/TRBV6-3|-|TRBD2|TRBJ2-7
TGTGCCAGCAGTTACAGCGGGAGCCCCTACGAGCAGTACTTC
CASSYSGSPYEQYF
>TRBV7-3|-|TRBD1|TRBJ2-1
TGTGCCAGCAGCTCCCGGACAGGGAGCTCCTACAATGAGCAGTTCTTC
CASSSRTGSSYNEQFF
>TRBV20-1|-|TRBD1|TRBJ2-3
TGCAGTGCCAGTAAACAGGGGATGACAGATACGCAGTATTTT
CSASKQGMTDTQYF
>TRBV6-5|-|-|TRBJ1-5
TGTGCCAGCAGCTTACTCGGGATACCGGATCAGCCCCAGCATTTT
CASSLLGIPDQPQHF
>TRBV28|-|TRBD1|TRBJ1-6
TGTGCCAGCAGTTTACGGGGACAGTATCATTCACCCCTCCACTTT
CASSLRGQYHSPLHF
>TRBV18|-|TRBD1|TRBJ2-2
TGTGCCAGCTCCCTCCCGGGACAGGGGGCCGGGGAGCTGTTTTTT
CASSLPGQGAGELFF
>TRBV6-2/TRBV6-3|-|-|TRBJ2-4
TGTGCCAGCAGTTACGGGCTAGCCAAAAACATTCAGTACTTC
CASSYGLAKNIQYF
>TRBV11-3|-|-|TRBJ2-1
TGTGCCAGCAGCTTAGGGCGGAACAATGAGCAGTTCTTC
CASSLGRNNEQFF
>TRBV10-2|few|TRBD2|TRBJ2-2
TGCGCCAGCAGATTAGCGGGGAGGAGCACCGGGGAGCTGTTTTTT
CASRLAGRSTGELFF
>TRBV9|-|-|TRBJ1-6
TGTGCCAGCAGTGCAGACAGCGGGACAAATTCACCCCTCCACTTT
CASSADSGTNSPLHF
>TRBV7-8|-|TRBD2|TRBJ2-2
TGTGCCAGCAGCTTAATAGCGGGAGTAATAGGCACCGGGGAGCTGTTTTTT
CASSLIAGVIGTGELFF
>TRBV7-2|-|-|TRBJ1-3
TGTGCCAGCAGCTTCTCACCGGGCTCTGGAAACACCATATATTTT
CASSFSPGSGNTIYF
>TRBV7-8|-|TRBD2|TRBJ2-2
TGTGCCAGCAGCTTTCGGGAGGGCGGTGCCGGGGAGCTGTTTTTT
CASSFREGGAGELFF
>TRBV19|-|-|TRBJ2-1
TGTGCCAGTAGGGGGCGCCCCCATAATGAGCAGTTCTTC
CASRGRPHNEQFF
>TRBV29-1|-|TRBD1|TRBJ1-2
TGCAGCGTAATGCAGGGGGCAGAGTATGGCTACACCTTC
CSVMQGAEYGYTF
>TRBV7-9|-|-|TRBJ2-3
TGTGCCAGCAGCTTAGTGGGCGCTGTTGATACGCAGTATTTT
CASSLVGAVDTQYF
>TRBV4-3|-|-|TRBJ2-3
TGCGCCAGCAGCCAAGGACCAGCGGTCCCGTCAGATACGCAGTATTTT
CASSQGPAVPSDTQYF
>TRBV25-1|-|TRBD2|TRBJ2-3
TGTGCCAGCAGTGAATATCACGGGGGGTCCCCCCCCGATACGCAGTATTTT
CASSEYHGGSPPDTQYF
>TRBV7-8|-|-|TRBJ2-1
TGTGCCAGCAGCTTTAGACGACAAGACAATGAGCAGTTCTTC
CASSFRRQDNEQFF
>TRBV5-8|-|-|TRBJ2-7
TGTGCCAGCAGCTCTCTGACACTCTCCTACGAGCAGTACTTC
CASSSLTLSYEQYF